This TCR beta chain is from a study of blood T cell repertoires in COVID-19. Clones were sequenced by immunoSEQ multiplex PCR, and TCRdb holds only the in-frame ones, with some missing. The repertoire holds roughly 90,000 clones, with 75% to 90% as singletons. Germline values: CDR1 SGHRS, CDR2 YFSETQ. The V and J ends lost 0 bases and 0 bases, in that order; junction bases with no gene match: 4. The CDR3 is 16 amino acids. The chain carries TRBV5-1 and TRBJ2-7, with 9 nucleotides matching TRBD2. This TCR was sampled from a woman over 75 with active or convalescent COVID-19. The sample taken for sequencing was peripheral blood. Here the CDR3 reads CASSLVRTSDSYEQYF. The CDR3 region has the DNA TGCGCCAGCAGCTTGGTTAGGACTAGCGACTCCTACGAGCAGTACTTC.